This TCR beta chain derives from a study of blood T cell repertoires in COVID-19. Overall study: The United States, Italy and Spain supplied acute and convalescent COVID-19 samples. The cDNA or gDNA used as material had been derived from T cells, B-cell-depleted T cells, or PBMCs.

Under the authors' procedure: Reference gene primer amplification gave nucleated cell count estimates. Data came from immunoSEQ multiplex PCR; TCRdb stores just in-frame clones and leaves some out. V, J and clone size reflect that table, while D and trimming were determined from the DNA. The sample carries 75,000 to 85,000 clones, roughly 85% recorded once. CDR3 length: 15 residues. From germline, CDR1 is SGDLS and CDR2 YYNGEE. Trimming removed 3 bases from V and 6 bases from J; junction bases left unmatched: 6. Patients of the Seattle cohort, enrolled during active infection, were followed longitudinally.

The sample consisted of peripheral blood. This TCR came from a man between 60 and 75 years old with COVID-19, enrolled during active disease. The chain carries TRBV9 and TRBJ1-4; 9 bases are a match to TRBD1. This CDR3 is CASSATGGSDEKLFF. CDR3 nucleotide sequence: TGTGCCAGCAGCGCGACAGGGGGATCGGATGAAAAACTGTTTTTT.